Following are 17 T cell receptor beta chains from one sample sequenced in a study of blood T cell repertoires in COVID-19. Profiling relied on immunoSEQ multiplex PCR, and the TCRdb table lists in-frame clones only, not all of them. The sample comprises roughly 100,000 clones, about 92% of which are singletons, and approximately 17% rests with the top ten. Source material: peripheral blood. The receptors stem from a woman aged 80 or over in a cohort sampled during active COVID-19.

This clone was seen a handful of times. The chain joins TRBV5-1 to TRBJ2-7; 11 bases agree with TRBD1. V trimming: 4 bases; J trimming: 6 bases; junction bases outside the gene matches: 6. This CDR3 contains 14 residues. Germline values: CDR1 SGHRS, CDR2 YFSETQ. CDR3 nucleotides: TGCGCCAGCAGCCTGGGACAGGGGGTGGGCGAGCAGTACTTC. It encodes CASSLGQGVGEQYF. The full variable domain, its missing parts supplied by reference TRBV5-1 and TRBJ2-7, is KAGVTQTPRYLIKTRGQQVTLSCSPISGHRSVSWYQQTPGQGLQFLFEYFSETQRNKGNFPGRFSGRQFSNSRSEMNVSTLELGDSALYLCASSLGQGVGEQYFGPGTRLTVT.

The V call is TRBV24-1, the J call TRBJ2-3; 11 bases line up with TRBD2. V lost 4 bases to trimming and J lost 6 bases; unmatched junction nucleotides: 14. CDR1 KGHDR and CDR2 SFDVKD come from the germline V gene. The CDR3 loop spans 18 amino acids. The CDR3 is CATSDRSLAGVAKDTQYF. The CDR3 region has the DNA TGTGCCACCAGTGACCGCTCACTAGCGGGAGTGGCCAAGGATACGCAGTATTTT.

A word on this clone: This same CDR3 is encoded by further DNA sequences in the sample. J is TRBJ1-1 and V is TRBV6-5; tentative D call: TRBD1 (6 bases). The CDR3 consists of 11 residues. Trimming took 5 bases from V and 5 from J, leaving 6 bases between them. CDR1 is MNHEY and CDR2 is SVGAGI in the germline V gene. The CDR3 protein is CASSQGTEAFF. The CDR3 DNA sequence: TGTGCCAGCAGTCAGGGGACTGAAGCTTTCTTT.

The chain links TRBV5-1 to TRBJ1-2, with TRBD1 matching 7 bases. V shed 4 bases and J 3 bases; nucleotides not matched to a gene: 3. Germline V gene sequence: CDR1 SGHRS, CDR2 YFSETQ. This CDR3 has 13 amino acids. The DNA for the CDR3 is TGCGCCAGCAGCACCGGACAGGACTATGGCTACACCTTC. This sequence encodes CASSTGQDYGYTF.

V gene TRBV7-3 combines with J gene TRBJ2-3; no clear D gene. V lost 5 bases and J 3 bases, leaving 9 bases between the germline ends. The CDR3 runs 13 residues. Germline V gives CDR1 SGHTA, CDR2 FQGTGA. DNA for the CDR3: TGTGCCAGCAGCATGTCTAGGACAGATACGCAGTATTTT. Translation: CASSMSRTDTQYF.

V gene TRBV19 combines with J gene TRBJ2-6; TRBD1 might be the D (6 bases). The V gene's germline CDR1 is LNHDA and CDR2 SQIVND (reference sequence). Trimming stripped 10 bases from V and 2 bases from J, with 21 bases between. This CDR3 region has 17 residues. CDR3 in amino acids: CATRPPGVVAGANVLTF. In DNA form, the CDR3 reads TGTGCCACCCGCCCGCCAGGGGTGGTTGCTGGGGCCAACGTCCTGACTTTC. Full variable domain (remainder filled in from reference TRBV19 and TRBJ2-6): DGGITQSPKYLFRKEGQNVTLSCEQNLNHDAMYWYRQDPGQGLRLIYYSQIVNDFQKGDIAEGYSVSREKKESFPLTVTSAQKNPTAFYLCATRPPGVVAGANVLTFGAGSRLTVL.

This chain connects TRBV3-1 (or the pseudogene TRBV3-2) to TRBJ1-1, with D possibly matching TRBD1 (6 bases). Looked up from germline, CDR1 is LGHDT and CDR2 is YNNKEL (reference sequence). This CDR3 has 13 amino acids. V was trimmed by 2 bases and J by 5 bases, leaving 9 bases between them. CDR3 protein: CASSQRGATEAFF. Written as DNA, the CDR3 is TGTGCCAGCAGCCAACGGGGGGCGACTGAAGCTTTCTTT.

The chain has TRBV7-3 and TRBJ2-1; TRBD1 is a possible D gene (5 bases). The germline V and J ends were trimmed by 2 bases and 0 bases, with 8 bases remaining between them. The V gene's germline CDR1 is SGHTA and CDR2 FQGTGA. This CDR3 region has 15 residues. As DNA, the CDR3 is TGTGCCAGCAGCTTATATCAGGGCTCCTACAATGAGCAGTTCTTC. Residues: CASSLYQGSYNEQFF.

The genes are TRBV5-1 and TRBJ2-7; 9 positions agree with TRBD1. The length of the CDR3 is 14 residues. Germline V gene sequence: CDR1 SGHRS, CDR2 YFSETQ. With V trimmed by 3 bases and J by 6 bases, 7 bases remained unmatched. The CDR3 sequence: CASSWDREAREQYF. The CDR3 region has the DNA TGCGCCAGCAGCTGGGACAGGGAAGCACGCGAGCAGTACTTC.

The chain is built from TRBV5-1 and TRBJ2-1; maybe TRBD1 (5 bases). The V end was cut by 4 bases, the J end by 4 bases, with 18 bases between. The CDR3 has 16 amino acids. Germline V lookup: CDR1 SGHRS, CDR2 YFSETQ. This CDR3 is CASSENAGMVYNEQFF. In DNA, the CDR3 is TGCGCCAGCAGCGAGAACGCAGGGATGGTGTACAATGAGCAGTTCTTC.

The sample holds a few counts of this clone. For the CDR3, the DNA is TGTGCCAGTAGTACTGGGAACGGGGGTAGTGGCTACACCTTC. Residues: CASSTGNGGSGYTF. The genes are TRBV19 and TRBJ1-2, with D perhaps TRBD1 (5 bases). The ends were cut back, 4 bases at V and 7 bases at J, with 16 bases in the middle. The CDR3 consists of 14 residues. Germline CDR1 is LNHDA and CDR2 is SQIVND (reference sequence).

The genes are TRBV2 and TRBJ2-5; D unclear. This CDR3 is built from 14 residues. CDR1 and CDR2 from the germline V gene are SNHLY and FYNNEI. The V gene lost 5 bases and the J gene lost 2 bases, with 12 bases spanning the gap. CDR3 sequence (DNA): TGTGCCAGCAGTATAATGTGGGCACAAGAGACCCAGTACTTC. The encoded protein is CASSIMWAQETQYF.

The chain recombines TRBV9 with TRBJ2-3; no firm D call. Germline CDR1 reads SGDLS; CDR2 reads YYNGEE. This CDR3 region has 17 residues. Trimming took 0 bases from V and 8 from J, leaving 22 bases between them. CDR3 sequence (DNA): TGTGCCAGCAGCGTAGGTGACGGTTCATGGCTCTCGGGTACGCAGTATTTT. It specifies CASSVGDGSWLSGTQYF.

The J gene is TRBJ1-6, the V gene TRBV28; D may be TRBD1 (6 bases). Germline V gene sequence: CDR1 MDHEN, CDR2 SYDVKM. V was pared by 6 bases and J by 6 bases, with 15 bases between. CDR3 length equals 15 residues. CDR3 DNA sequence: TGTGCCAGCAGAACACAGGGATCTCCTAATTCACCCCTCCACTTT. Protein product: CASRTQGSPNSPLHF.

V usage is TRBV7-9 and J usage is TRBJ2-4; D is perhaps TRBD2 (5 bases). The CDR3 runs 12 residues. Looked up from germline, CDR1 is SEHNR and CDR2 is FQNEAQ (reference sequence). Trimming took 2 bases from V and 8 from J, leaving 7 bases between them. In DNA form, the CDR3 reads TGTGCCAGCAGCTTAACCGGGGACATTCAGTACTTC. Encoded protein: CASSLTGDIQYF. Supplemented by reference TRBV7-9 and TRBJ2-4, the full variable domain reads DTGVSQNPRHKITKRGQNVTFRCDPISEHNRLYWYRQTLGQGPEFLTYFQNEAQLEKSRLLSDRFSAERPKGSFSTLEIQRTEQGDSAMYLCASSLTGDIQYFGAGTRLSVL.

The J gene is TRBJ2-1, the V gene TRBV4-1; a weak D match, TRBD1 (6 bases). The CDR3 totals 15 residues. With 6 bases removed from V and 6 bases from J, the gap between germline ends came to 18 bases. Germline-derived CDR1 and CDR2 are MGHRA and YSYEKL. CDR3 amino acids: CASRQGQGFGNEQFF. CDR3 nucleotides: TGCGCCAGCAGACAGGGTCAGGGGTTCGGCAATGAGCAGTTCTTC.

The V call is TRBV19, the J call TRBJ1-5; 9 bases agree with TRBD1. This CDR3 has 16 residues. The V gene end was trimmed by 3 bases and the J gene end by 3 bases; junction bases not matched to a gene: 6. Germline V gene lookup returns CDR1 LNHDA and CDR2 SQIVND (reference sequence). The CDR3 spells CASSMGTGILNQPQHF. For the CDR3, the DNA is TGTGCCAGTAGTATGGGGACAGGGATACTCAATCAGCCCCAGCATTTT.